This is a list of T cell receptor beta chains from one sample in a study of CD8+CD57+ T cells in acquired aplastic anemia. In TCRdb, the reads were re-called with MiXCR into one record per CDR3 protein. The table includes roughly 150,000 distinct CDR3 sequences, roughly 48% detected once. The sequencing input was sorted CD4+, CD8+, or CD8+CD57+ T cells (not recorded which) from PBMCs. These receptor sequences come from a human donor in good health. CDR3s include the opening cysteine and the closing phenylalanine or tryptophan. A D gene is named only where the DNA matches it firmly. Some rows mark clone size as missing; the rest say once, few, many or name a class of expanded clone.

-	many	TRBV4-2	TRBJ2-5	CASSQRHFEGETQYF	TGTGCCAGCAGCCAACGACATTTTGAGGGTGAGACCCAGTACTTC
-	many	TRBV6-6	TRBJ1-1	CASSYSTNTEAFF	TGTGCCAGCAGTTACTCAACGAACACTGAAGCTTTCTTT
TRBD1	once	TRBV25-1	TRBJ1-6	CASSEGTGGSPLHF	TGTGCCAGCAGTGAAGGGACAGGGGGATCACCCCTCCACTTT
TRBD1	-	TRBV11-1	TRBJ2-1	CASSPHLGQGNEQFF	TGTGCCAGCAGCCCCCACCTGGGACAGGGTAATGAGCAGTTCTTC
TRBD2	few	TRBV7-3	TRBJ2-3	CASSLTTLAGGRDTQYF	TGTGCCAGCAGCTTAACGACACTAGCGGGGGGAAGAGATACGCAGTATTTT
-	-	TRBV19	TRBJ2-3	CASSPTGSLGDTQYF	TGTGCCAGTAGTCCCACAGGGAGTCTGGGAGATACGCAGTATTTT
TRBD1	-	TRBV2	TRBJ1-2	CAGSLERGPSGYTF	TGTGCCGGCAGCCTCGAAAGGGGGCCGAGTGGCTACACATTC
TRBD2	many	TRBV20-1	TRBJ2-5	CSARPLGLAGETQYF	TGCAGTGCTAGACCCCTCGGACTAGCAGGGGAGACCCAGTACTTC
-	many	TRBV7-9	TRBJ1-2	CASSLVVSSGYTF	TGTGCCAGCAGCTTAGTGGTGAGCTCTGGCTACACCTTC
-	-	TRBV2	TRBJ2-1	CASSLDYMGAKFF	TGTGCCAGCAGCTTAGATTATATGGGGGCGAAGTTCTTC
TRBD1	many	TRBV29-1	TRBJ1-2	CSVGTGGAKGYTF	TGCAGCGTTGGTACAGGGGGCGCGAAGGGCTACACCTTC
TRBD2	-	TRBV7-2	TRBJ2-7	CASNLGTSGYEQYF	TGCGCCAGCAATTTGGGGACTAGCGGCTACGAGCAGTACTTC
TRBD1	many	TRBV6-1	TRBJ1-1	CASSRQGAETEAFF	TGTGCCAGCAGCCGACAGGGGGCAGAGACTGAAGCTTTCTTT
-	-	TRBV30	TRBJ1-2	CAWTQNSLYGYTF	TGTGCCTGGACCCAAAATTCGCTATATGGCTACACCTTC
TRBD2	-	TRBV6-4	TRBJ2-3	CASRDPGLAGGPADTQYF	TGTGCCAGCAGGGACCCGGGACTAGCGGGAGGGCCTGCAGATACGCAGTATTTT
-	few	TRBV9	TRBJ2-5	CASSVESWGEETQYF	TGTGCCAGCAGCGTAGAATCCTGGGGGGAAGAGACCCAGTACTTC
-	few	TRBV21-1	TRBJ2-1	CASSNAGQTGETRLNEQFF	TGTGCCAGCAGCAACGCGGGACAGACGGGCGAGACTAGGCTCAATGAGCAGTTCTTC
-	-	TRBV5-1	TRBJ1-1	CASSLSGGVTEAFF	TGCGCCAGCAGCTTGTCCGGGGGAGTCACTGAAGCTTTCTTT
-	many	TRBV10-3	TRBJ2-2	CASQTPRGGNTGELFF	TGTGCCAGCCAGACCCCACGGGGAGGGAACACCGGGGAGCTGTTTTTT
TRBD1	-	TRBV5-5	TRBJ1-1	CASSFQGGDTEAFF	TGTGCCAGCAGCTTTCAGGGGGGGGACACTGAAGCTTTCTTT
-	many	TRBV4-1	TRBJ1-5	CASSQDMYLNQPQHF	TGCGCCAGCAGCCAAGATATGTACCTGAATCAGCCCCAGCATTTT
-	-	TRBV7-8	TRBJ2-5	CASSLRITGETQYF	TGTGCCAGCAGCCTAAGGATCACCGGAGAGACCCAGTACTTC
-	many	TRBV10-3	TRBJ1-1	CAISDRPREKNMNTEAFF	TGTGCCATCAGTGATCGTCCCAGGGAAAAAAATATGAACACTGAAGCTTTCTTT
-	many	TRBV12-3/TRBV12-4	TRBJ1-6	CASSPGGEGSPLHF	TGTGCCAGCAGCCCGGGGGGCGAGGGGTCACCCCTCCACTTT